The 15 T cell receptor beta chains in this list originate from one sample, sequenced in a study of blood T cell repertoires in COVID-19. Clones were read by immunoSEQ multiplex PCR, and TCRdb kept only the in-frame ones, dropping some. The repertoire includes more than 65,000 clones, under 80% of them detected once, and less than 20% sits in the top ten. Specimen: peripheral blood. The receptors here all came from a woman of 80 years or more with active or convalescent COVID-19.

The rearrangement uses TRBV7-9 and TRBJ1-6; 10 positions agree with TRBD1. Germline V gene sequence: CDR1 SEHNR, CDR2 FQNEAQ (reference sequence). This CDR3 spans 15 amino acids. V gave up 4 bases and J gave up 5 bases; unmatched junction bases: 2. In nucleotides, the CDR3 is TGTGCCAGCAGCTGGGGACAGGGGAATAATTCACCCCTCCACTTT. This sequence encodes CASSWGQGNNSPLHF.

This clone occurred a few times. This chain connects TRBV3-1 (or the pseudogene TRBV3-2) to TRBJ1-1, with D maybe TRBD1 (5 bases). V was trimmed by 5 bases and J by 5 bases, leaving 15 bases between them. CDR1 LGHDT and CDR2 YNNKEL come from the germline V gene (reference sequence). The CDR3 contains 14 residues. CDR3 nucleotide sequence: TGTGCCAGCAGCTATACGGGGGGAAAAACTGAAGCTTTCTTT. It is translated as CASSYTGGKTEAFF.

The chain employs TRBV7-2 and TRBJ1-4; a possible D gene is TRBD1 (6 bases). V lost 5 bases to trimming and J lost 7 bases, with 14 bases between them. The CDR3 consists of 14 residues. Germline assignment: CDR1 SGHTA and CDR2 FQGNSA. CDR3 DNA: TGTGCCAGCAGCCAGGGGTCGGTGGTTGAAAAACTGTTTTTT. Encoded protein: CASSQGSVVEKLFF.

V is TRBV5-8 and J is TRBJ2-1, with D possibly being TRBD1 (5 bases). The CDR3 is 12 amino acids. CDR1 SGHTS and CDR2 YDEGEE come from the germline V gene. Trimming left V 1 base short and J 7 bases short, with 6 bases between. The CDR3 here is CASSLQGNEQFF. The DNA of the CDR3 is TGTGCCAGCAGCTTGCAGGGTAATGAGCAGTTCTTC.

The chain couples TRBV9 to TRBJ2-2; the D is unclear. Germline-derived CDR1 and CDR2 are SGDLS and YYNGEE. V lost 4 bases, J lost 7 bases, and 5 bases lay in between. There are 11 residues in the CDR3. The CDR3 DNA sequence: TGTGCCAGCAGCACCGGCGGGGAGCTGTTTTTT. Protein product: CASSTGGELFF.

The chain employs TRBV5-1 and TRBJ2-1, with D possibly being TRBD1 (6 bases). The germline V gene encodes CDR1 SGHRS and CDR2 YFSETQ. The CDR3 has 14 amino acids. Between the trimmed V and J ends, which lost 0 bases and 4 bases, there was a span of 8 bases. This CDR3 is CASSLGGGYNEQFF. The CDR3 region has the DNA TGCGCCAGCAGCTTGGGAGGGGGTTACAATGAGCAGTTCTTC.

The chain uses TRBV5-4 and TRBJ1-6; 7 bases agree with TRBD1. The CDR3 is 16 residues long. V was pared by 4 bases and J by 8 bases, with 12 bases of the junction left unmatched. Germline V gene data show CDR1 as SGHNT and CDR2 as YYREEE (reference sequence). CDR3 protein: CASSEGDRHFDSPLHF. The DNA for the CDR3 is TGTGCCAGCAGCGAGGGGGACAGACACTTTGATTCACCCCTCCACTTT.

The gene calls are TRBV12-3 or TRBV12-4 and TRBJ2-7; no firm D call. V was trimmed by 4 bases and J by 2 bases, leaving 9 bases between them. This CDR3 contains 13 residues. CDR3 bases: TGTGCCAGCAGTTCTCTTGTTACCTACGAGCAGTACTTC. Its protein product is CASSSLVTYEQYF.

The rearrangement links TRBV19 to TRBJ2-4; D is perhaps TRBD1 (6 bases). Between the trimmed V and J ends, which lost 8 bases and 5 bases, there was a span of 16 bases. Looked up from germline, CDR1 is LNHDA and CDR2 is SQIVND (reference sequence). The length of the CDR3 is 14 residues. The DNA of the CDR3 is TGTGCCAGTGCCCGTGCAGGGGTGGAAAACATTCAGTACTTC. Translating gives CASARAGVENIQYF. The whole variable domain, remainder taken from reference TRBV19 and TRBJ2-4, is DGGITQSPKYLFRKEGQNVTLSCEQNLNHDAMYWYRQDPGQGLRLIYYSQIVNDFQKGDIAEGYSVSREKKESFPLTVTSAQKNPTAFYLCASARAGVENIQYFGAGTRLSVL.

This chain uses TRBV28 with TRBJ1-6; 8 nucleotides line up with TRBD1. CDR1 and CDR2 from the germline V gene are MDHEN and SYDVKM. Trimming at V came to 5 bases and at J to 8 bases, leaving 5 bases not matched to a gene. The CDR3 extends over 14 amino acids. CDR3 sequence reads: CASSPDREDSPLHF. The CDR3 nucleotides read TGTGCCAGCAGTCCGGACAGGGAAGATTCACCCCTCCACTTT.

The V and J genes are TRBV10-2 and TRBJ2-2, with TRBD2 matching 14 bases. The V and J ends lost 6 bases and 8 bases, in that order; junction bases with no gene match: 8. The CDR3 has 16 amino acids. Germline V lookup: CDR1 WSHSY, CDR2 SAAADI. CDR3 DNA: TGCGCCAGCAGAGAGGGGACTAGCGGGAGCCTTGGGGAGCTGTTTTTT. Its protein is CASREGTSGSLGELFF.

The chain employs TRBV18 and TRBJ1-1, with 10 bases fitting TRBD1. The CDR3 runs to 16 residues. Losses at the gene ends were 4 bases for V and 4 bases for J; bases not matched to a gene: 9. Germline lookup yields CDR1 KGHSH and CDR2 LQKENI. CDR3 DNA: TGTGCCAGCTCACTCCGTCCGGGACAGGGGAGCACTGAAGCTTTCTTT. This sequence encodes CASSLRPGQGSTEAFF. The whole variable domain, filled in from reference TRBV18 and TRBJ1-1, reads NAGVMQNPRHLVRRRGQEARLRCSPMKGHSHVYWYRQLPEEGLKFMVYLQKENIIDESGMPKERFSAEFPKEGPSILRIQQVVRGDSAAYFCASSLRPGQGSTEAFFGQGTRLTVV.

The chain joins TRBV30 to TRBJ1-2; TRBD1 matches at 9 bases. Germline V gene lookup returns CDR1 GTSNPN and CDR2 SVGIG (reference sequence). Losses at the gene ends were 0 bases for V and 4 bases for J; bases not matched to a gene: 12. The CDR3 covers 17 residues. CDR3 region: CAWSVGQGRVQIYGYTF. In DNA, the CDR3 is TGTGCCTGGAGTGTAGGACAGGGGAGAGTACAAATCTATGGCTACACCTTC.

The chain couples TRBV3-1 (or the pseudogene TRBV3-2) to TRBJ2-2; 7 positions match TRBD1. Germline V gives CDR1 LGHDT, CDR2 YNNKEL (reference sequence). The junction had 11 bases not matched to a gene; V was cut back by 3 bases and J by 4 bases. This CDR3 comprises 17 residues. Here the CDR3 reads CASSHRRQGGGTGELFF. The CDR3, as DNA: TGTGCCAGCAGCCACCGACGACAGGGCGGCGGCACCGGGGAGCTGTTTTTT.

The chain links TRBV27 to TRBJ2-7; D unresolved. CDR3 length: 14 amino acids. Germline values: CDR1 MNHEY, CDR2 SMNVEV (reference sequence). Trimming left V 8 bases short and J 2 bases short, with 16 bases between. As DNA, the CDR3 is TGTGCCAGCGGCCCGGCGACTGGTACCTACGAGCAGTACTTC. As protein: CASGPATGTYEQYF.